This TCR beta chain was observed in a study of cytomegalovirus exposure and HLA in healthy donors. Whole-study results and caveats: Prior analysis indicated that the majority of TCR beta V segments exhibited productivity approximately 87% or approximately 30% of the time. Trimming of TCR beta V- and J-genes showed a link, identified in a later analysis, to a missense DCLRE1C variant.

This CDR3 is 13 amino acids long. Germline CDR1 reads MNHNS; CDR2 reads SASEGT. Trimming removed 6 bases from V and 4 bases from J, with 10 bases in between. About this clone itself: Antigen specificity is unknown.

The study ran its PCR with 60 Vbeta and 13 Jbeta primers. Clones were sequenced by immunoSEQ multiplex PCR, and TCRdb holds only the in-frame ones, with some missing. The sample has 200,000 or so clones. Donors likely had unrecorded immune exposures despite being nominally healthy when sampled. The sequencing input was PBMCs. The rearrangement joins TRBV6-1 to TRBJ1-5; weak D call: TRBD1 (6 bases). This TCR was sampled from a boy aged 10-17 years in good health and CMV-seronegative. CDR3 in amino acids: CASSDRPNQPQHF. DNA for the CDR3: TGTGCCAGCAGCGACAGGCCTAATCAGCCCCAGCATTTT.